Listed below are T cell receptor beta chains from one sample, sequenced in a study of metastatic and nonmetastatic thyroid tumors. TCRdb re-processed the PCR reads through MiXCR. Of 30,000 to 35,000 clones listed, about 31% were seen once; the top ten hold approximately 7.8%. The sequencing input was blood. Receptors were obtained from a female donor with papillary thyroid cancer or a benign thyroid nodule (not recorded which). Some clones in this sample may be carry-over from other donors' samples. The CDR3 runs from the conserved cysteine through the conserved F or W. The D gene is left open where the match is weak. Clone size is shown for a subset of rows, as once, few, many or a class of expanded clone.

V gene: TRBV28
J gene: TRBJ1-1
D gene: -
clone size: many
CDR3 DNA: TGTGCCAGCAGTTTTCCCACAAACACTGAAGCTTTCTTT
CDR3 protein: CASSFPTNTEAFF

V gene: TRBV28
J gene: TRBJ1-3
D gene: TRBD1
clone size: many
CDR3 DNA: TGTGCCAGCAGTCCAGGGGGCTTGAACTCTGGAAACACCATATATTTT
CDR3 protein: CASSPGGLNSGNTIYF

V gene: TRBV11-3
J gene: TRBJ2-2
D gene: -
clone size: -
CDR3 DNA: TGTGCCAGCAGCTTGAGAGCGACCGGGGAGCTGTTTTTT
CDR3 protein: CASSLRATGELFF

V gene: TRBV20-1
J gene: TRBJ2-5
D gene: TRBD2
clone size: few
CDR3 DNA: TGCAGTGCTAGGCTAGCGGGGCTTTCTCAAGAGACCCAGTACTTC
CDR3 protein: CSARLAGLSQETQYF

V gene: TRBV12-3/TRBV12-4
J gene: TRBJ1-2
D gene: TRBD1
clone size: -
CDR3 DNA: TGTGCCAGCAGTGGGGGACAGGGGGACTATGGCTACACCTTC
CDR3 protein: CASSGGQGDYGYTF

V gene: TRBV20-1
J gene: TRBJ1-2
D gene: -
clone size: many
CDR3 DNA: TGCAGTGCTAGAGTGGCCGGGGGATATGGCTACACCTTC
CDR3 protein: CSARVAGGYGYTF

V gene: TRBV30
J gene: TRBJ1-4
D gene: -
clone size: many
CDR3 DNA: TGTGCCTGGAGTGCGCCAACTAATGAAAAACTGTTTTTT
CDR3 protein: CAWSAPTNEKLFF

V gene: TRBV7-7
J gene: TRBJ2-3
D gene: -
clone size: many
CDR3 DNA: TGTGCTAGCAGTTTTTCCCTTATGAGAAATACGCAGTATTTT
CDR3 protein: CASSFSLMRNTQYF

V gene: TRBV5-1
J gene: TRBJ2-2
D gene: -
clone size: -
CDR3 DNA: TGCGCCAGCGGGGGAGCCTCGAACACCGGGGAGCTGTTTTTT
CDR3 protein: CASGGASNTGELFF

V gene: TRBV6-1
J gene: TRBJ1-2
D gene: -
clone size: -
CDR3 DNA: TGTGCCAGCTTACGGGATTCCCCCGCCGTGGGGCGCTACACCTTC
CDR3 protein: CASLRDSPAVGRYTF

V gene: TRBV6-1
J gene: TRBJ2-1
D gene: TRBD1
clone size: few
CDR3 DNA: TGTGCCAGCAGTGGGGACAGCTCCTACAATGAGCAGTTCTTC
CDR3 protein: CASSGDSSYNEQFF

V gene: TRBV5-1
J gene: TRBJ2-3
D gene: TRBD2
clone size: many
CDR3 DNA: TGCGCCAGCACCAAACTAGCGGGCTCTTCCGATACGCAGTATTTT
CDR3 protein: CASTKLAGSSDTQYF

V gene: TRBV11-2
J gene: TRBJ2-2
D gene: TRBD2
clone size: -
CDR3 DNA: TGTGCCAGCAGCCAGACTAGCGGGGAGAACACCGGGGAGCTGTTTTTT
CDR3 protein: CASSQTSGENTGELFF

V gene: TRBV9
J gene: TRBJ2-7
D gene: TRBD2
clone size: -
CDR3 DNA: TGTGCCAGCAGCCAGAGATCTGTAGCGGGATCCTACGAGCAGTACTTC
CDR3 protein: CASSQRSVAGSYEQYF

V gene: TRBV12-3/TRBV12-4
J gene: TRBJ1-2
D gene: -
clone size: -
CDR3 DNA: TGTGCCAGCAGTTTCGGGGTAGGGATTGAGGCCTATGGCTACACCTTC
CDR3 protein: CASSFGVGIEAYGYTF

V gene: TRBV19
J gene: TRBJ2-7
D gene: TRBD2
clone size: many
CDR3 DNA: TGTGCCAGTAGTATAGTCGCTAGCGGGGTATACGAGCAGTACTTC
CDR3 protein: CASSIVASGVYEQYF

V gene: TRBV2
J gene: TRBJ2-5
D gene: -
clone size: many
CDR3 DNA: TGTGCCAGCATTAAAGGGCTAATGGGGCAAGAGACCCAGTACTTC
CDR3 protein: CASIKGLMGQETQYF

V gene: TRBV4-1
J gene: TRBJ2-1
D gene: -
clone size: many
CDR3 DNA: TGCGCCAGCAGCCAAGATTTGGGACTCCCGGGACCTTTC
CDR3 protein: CASSQDLGLPGPF